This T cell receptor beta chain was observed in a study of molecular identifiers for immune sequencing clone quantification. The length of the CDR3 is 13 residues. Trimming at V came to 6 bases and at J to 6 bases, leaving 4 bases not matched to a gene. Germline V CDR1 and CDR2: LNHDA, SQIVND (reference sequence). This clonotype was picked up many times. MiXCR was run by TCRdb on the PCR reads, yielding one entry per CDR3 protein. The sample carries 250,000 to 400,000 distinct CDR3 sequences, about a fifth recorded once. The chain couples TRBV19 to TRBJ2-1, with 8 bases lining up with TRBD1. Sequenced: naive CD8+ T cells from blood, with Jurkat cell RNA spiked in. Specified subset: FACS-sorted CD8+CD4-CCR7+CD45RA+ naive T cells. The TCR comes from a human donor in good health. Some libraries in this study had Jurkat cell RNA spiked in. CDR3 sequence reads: CASSYGQGNEQFF. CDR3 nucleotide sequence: TGTGCCAGTAGCTACGGACAGGGCAATGAGCAGTTCTTC.